What follows describes a single T cell receptor (beta chain). Its antigen is not known. The sample belongs to a study of neoadjuvant anti-PD-1 for oral cavity cancer. Study-level background: Nivolumab at 3 mg/kg was mostly given biweekly, three to four doses, pre-surgery. Findings of the study overall: Treg/Th17 ratio rose with pretreatment blood and fell with post-treatment tumor TCRbeta clonality.

CDR1 and CDR2 from the germline V gene are ENHRY and SYGVKD. V trimming: 4 bases; J trimming: 8 bases; junction bases outside the gene matches: 5. CDR3 length: 13 amino acids. Profiled with immunoSEQ multiplex PCR; TCRdb holds only in-frame clones, not every one. The table records roughly 18,000 clones, approximately 70% of them present only once. The specimen comprised PBMCs, sampled before nivolumab (anti-PD-1) treatment. This chain connects TRBV10-3 to TRBJ2-1; 7 bases are shared with TRBD1. The sequence derives from a person between 40 and 80 years old with oral cavity squamous cell carcinoma. CDR3 in amino acids: CAISVDRDDEQFF. CDR3 DNA: TGTGCCATCAGTGTAGACAGGGACGATGAGCAGTTCTTC.